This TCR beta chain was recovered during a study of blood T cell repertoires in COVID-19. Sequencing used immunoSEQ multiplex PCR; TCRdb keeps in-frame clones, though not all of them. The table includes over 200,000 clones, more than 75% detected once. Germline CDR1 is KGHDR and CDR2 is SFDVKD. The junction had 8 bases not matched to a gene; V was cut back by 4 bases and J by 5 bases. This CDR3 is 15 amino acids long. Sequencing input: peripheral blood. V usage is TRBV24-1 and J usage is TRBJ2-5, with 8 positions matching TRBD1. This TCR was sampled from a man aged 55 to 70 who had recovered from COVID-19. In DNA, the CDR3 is TGTGCCACCAGTGACCCCGACAGGGGTTGGGAGACCCAGTACTTC. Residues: CATSDPDRGWETQYF.